This TCR beta chain was captured in a study of blood T cell repertoires in COVID-19. Overall study: The United States, Italy and Spain provided the acute and convalescent COVID-19 samples. T cells, B-cell-depleted T cells, or PBMCs supplied cDNA or gDNA.

Authors' analysis steps: Estimates of nucleated cell counts were drawn from the amplification of reference gene primers. TCRdb's copy holds only in-frame clones and misses some; the assay was immunoSEQ multiplex PCR. For V, J and clone size, that table is used; D and trimming come from the DNA. The sample carries 150,000 to 200,000 clones, approximately 83% recorded once. The source of this sequence is a man in his 70s who had recovered from COVID-19. Specimen: peripheral blood.

CDR3 residues: CASSVDRGTNTIYF. As DNA, the CDR3 is TGTGCCAGCAGCGTGGACAGGGGCACAAACACCATATATTTT. The chain couples TRBV9 to TRBJ1-3; 9 nucleotides agree with TRBD1. CDR3 size: 14 residues. The germline V gene encodes CDR1 SGDLS and CDR2 YYNGEE. V was pared by 2 bases and J by 6 bases, with 3 bases of the junction left unmatched.